What follows are 30 T cell receptor beta chains derived from one specimen sequenced in a study of cytomegalovirus exposure and HLA in healthy donors. PCR involved 60 Vbeta and 13 Jbeta primers. The data were produced by immunoSEQ multiplex PCR, yet TCRdb's version contains in-frame clones alone and is incomplete. Among 210,000 or so clones listed, 75% to 90% were seen once. Material for sequencing was PBMCs. All receptors derive from a man aged 30 to 45 in good health and CMV-seronegative.

This chain connects TRBV28 to TRBJ1-4; D might be TRBD1 (6 bases). Per germline, CDR1 MDHEN and CDR2 SYDVKM. CDR3 length: 15 residues. V shed 3 bases and J shed 7 bases, with 15 bases lying between them. The CDR3: CASSFIGGAGEKLFF. For the CDR3, the DNA is TGTGCCAGCAGTTTTATCGGGGGGGCTGGTGAAAAACTGTTTTTT.

The V gene is TRBV28, the J gene TRBJ2-5, with 7 bases that match TRBD2. The CDR3 spans 15 residues. Trimming at V came to 0 bases and at J to 3 bases, leaving 4 bases not matched to a gene. Germline V lookup: CDR1 MDHEN, CDR2 SYDVKM. DNA for the CDR3: TGTGCCAGCAGTTTATGGGGGGGGGAAAAAGAGACCCAGTACTTC. Encoded protein: CASSLWGGEKETQYF.

The gene calls are TRBV6-6 and TRBJ2-2; 7 bases map to TRBD1. The CDR3 loop spans 14 amino acids. CDR1 and CDR2 (germline): MNHNY, SVGAGI (reference sequence). Losses at the gene ends were 6 bases for V and 4 bases for J; bases not matched to a gene: 5. CDR3 nucleotide sequence: TGTGCCAGCAGAACACAGGGGCTCACCGGGGAGCTGTTTTTT. It translates to CASRTQGLTGELFF.

The chain carries TRBV11-1 and TRBJ1-2, with D unclear. The CDR3 totals 14 residues. Germline V CDR1 and CDR2: SGHAT, FQDESV (reference sequence). Trimming cost V 1 base and J 4 bases, with 10 bases left between them. CDR3 bases: TGTGCCAGCAGCTTAGACCGCCCGGGCTATGGCTACACCTTC. Protein sequence: CASSLDRPGYGYTF.

The V gene is TRBV30, the J gene TRBJ2-2; the D gene is possibly TRBD1 (7 bases). Germline V gives CDR1 GTSNPN, CDR2 SVGIG (reference sequence). This CDR3 comprises 14 residues. V lost 3 bases, J lost 7 bases, and 15 bases lay in between. In DNA, the CDR3 is TGTGCCTGGAGGGGCAGGGGGGTGAGCGGGGAGCTGTTTTTT. Amino acids: CAWRGRGVSGELFF.

The J gene is TRBJ1-5, the V gene TRBV7-9, with D maybe TRBD1 (5 bases). Looked up from germline, CDR1 is SEHNR and CDR2 is FQNEAQ (reference sequence). V was cut by 5 bases and J by 2 bases, with 16 bases left in between. The CDR3 runs to 16 residues. The CDR3 coding sequence is TGTGCCAGCAGCACGAGTTCCGGGGGTGGCAATCAGCCCCAGCATTTT. This sequence encodes CASSTSSGGGNQPQHF.

This clone occurred a few times. The chain uses TRBV6-5 and TRBJ2-1; 12 bases are a match to TRBD2. Germline V CDR1 and CDR2: MNHEY, SVGAGI. This CDR3 spans 15 amino acids. V dropped 0 bases and J dropped 10; count of bases not matched to a gene: 4. CDR3 sequence reads: CASSYSGLAGREQFF. The CDR3, as DNA: TGTGCCAGCAGTTACTCGGGACTAGCGGGCCGGGAGCAGTTCTTC.

V usage is TRBV7-9 and J usage is TRBJ2-7, with D uncertain. Trimming left V 5 bases short and J 3 bases short, with 11 bases between. From germline, CDR1 is SEHNR and CDR2 FQNEAQ (reference sequence). CDR3 size: 13 residues. CDR3 loop: CASSPRQIYEQYF. Here the CDR3 DNA reads TGTGCCAGCAGCCCCCGACAAATCTACGAGCAGTACTTC.

V is TRBV19 and J is TRBJ1-5, with D maybe TRBD1 (6 bases). The CDR3 has 15 residues. Germline CDR1 LNHDA, CDR2 SQIVND (reference sequence). V was clipped by 9 bases and J by 3 bases, with 18 bases between them. CDR3 bases: TGTGCCAGCGGGTCGGGGGGGCGGCACAATCAGCCCCAGCATTTT. Translating gives CASGSGGRHNQPQHF.

This clone was counted a single time. The V and J genes are TRBV10-3 and TRBJ2-3; the D gene is possibly TRBD1 (5 bases). The CDR3 length is 13 residues. Germline CDR1 and CDR2: ENHRY and SYGVKD. Trimming stripped 6 bases from V and 6 bases from J, with 13 bases between. In DNA form, the CDR3 reads TGTGCCATCAGGAAGGGGCCGAAGGATACGCAGTATTTT. Amino acids: CAIRKGPKDTQYF.

The rearrangement joins TRBV2 to TRBJ1-4, with D possibly TRBD1 on 5 matching bases. Deletions cut 4 bases from V and 0 bases from J, with 30 bases between. This CDR3 region has 22 residues. Germline loops: CDR1 SNHLY, CDR2 FYNNEI. CDR3 sequence: CASSGLKVLNLQARSTNEKLFF. DNA for the CDR3: TGTGCCAGCAGTGGGTTAAAAGTTTTAAATTTACAGGCTAGGTCAACTAATGAAAAACTGTTTTTT.

The rearrangement joins TRBV9 to TRBJ2-1; 10 bases match TRBD1. The junction had 3 bases not matched to a gene; V was cut back by 0 bases and J by 6 bases. CDR1 and CDR2 (germline): SGDLS, YYNGEE. This CDR3 has 15 residues. CDR3 DNA sequence: TGTGCCAGCAGCGTAGTGGGACAGGGGCTCAATGAGCAGTTCTTC. Its protein product is CASSVVGQGLNEQFF.

This chain connects TRBV7-9 to TRBJ1-1, with D hard to call. The CDR3 has 13 amino acids. The germline gives CDR1 SEHNR, CDR2 FQNEAQ (reference sequence). V lost 6 bases and J lost 1, with 9 bases in between. CDR3 DNA: TGTGCCAGCAGTGATACAGCGAACACTGAAGCTTTCTTT. Protein: CASSDTANTEAFF.

The chain joins TRBV7-9 to TRBJ2-2; TRBD1 is a possible D gene (5 bases). V was trimmed by 4 bases and J by 3 bases, leaving 12 bases between them. Germline loops: CDR1 SEHNR, CDR2 FQNEAQ (reference sequence). The CDR3 sequence is 15 residues long. The chain's CDR3 is CASSSARVYTGELFF. The CDR3 region has the DNA TGTGCCAGCAGCTCCGCCAGGGTCTACACCGGGGAGCTGTTTTTT.

V usage is TRBV6-5 and J usage is TRBJ2-5, with 8 bases matching TRBD2. Germline V gives CDR1 MNHEY, CDR2 SVGAGI. The CDR3 covers 14 residues. Trimming cost V 5 bases and J 3 bases; bases outside gene matches: 5. CDR3 in amino acids: CASSPGLGKETQYF. The DNA for the CDR3 is TGTGCCAGCAGTCCGGGACTAGGGAAAGAGACCCAGTACTTC.

The V and J genes are TRBV5-6 and TRBJ2-7, with 7 bases that match TRBD1. The junction had 5 bases not matched to a gene; V was cut back by 4 bases and J by 4 bases. Germline loops: CDR1 SGHDT, CDR2 YYEEEE. The CDR3 runs to 13 residues. CDR3 nucleotide sequence: TGTGCCAGCAGCCCAGGGGGTTTTTACGAGCAGTACTTC. Translation gives CASSPGGFYEQYF.

The rearrangement uses TRBV27 and TRBJ2-7, with D maybe TRBD2 (6 bases). This CDR3 is 14 amino acids long. CDR1 is MNHEY, CDR2 SMNVEV, per germline (reference sequence). The V gene lost 7 bases and the J gene lost 3 bases, with 16 bases spanning the gap. CDR3 amino acids: CASTGGAGSYEQYF. In nucleotides, the CDR3 is TGTGCCAGCACCGGAGGGGCTGGTAGCTACGAGCAGTACTTC.

This clone was observed once. The genes are TRBV7-6 and TRBJ2-5; 8 bases agree with TRBD1. CDR3 length: 15 amino acids. The V and J ends lost 5 bases and 2 bases, in that order; junction bases with no gene match: 7. In germline, CDR1 is SGHVS, CDR2 FNYEAQ. The CDR3 loop is CASSPPTGDQETQYF. The CDR3 coding sequence is TGTGCCAGCAGCCCGCCGACAGGGGATCAAGAGACCCAGTACTTC.

This chain uses TRBV7-2 with TRBJ2-7; unclear D gene. Trimming left V 2 bases short and J 3 bases short, with 8 bases between. This CDR3 contains 13 residues. Germline CDR1 and CDR2: SGHTA and FQGNSA. The CDR3, as DNA: TGTGCCAGCAGCTTATCCCCAAACTACGAGCAGTACTTC. This codes for CASSLSPNYEQYF.

This sequence joins TRBV7-9 and TRBJ2-7, with D possibly matching TRBD2 (5 bases). This CDR3 has 15 amino acids. Germline assignment: CDR1 SEHNR and CDR2 FQNEAQ (reference sequence). V was clipped by 1 base and J by 1 base, with 11 bases between them. The CDR3 nucleotides are TGTGCCAGCAGCTTAGTGTCGGCGGGTTCCTACGAGCAGTACTTC. Amino acid sequence: CASSLVSAGSYEQYF.

This rearrangement joins TRBV7-2 to TRBJ1-4; 8 positions match TRBD1. J was trimmed by 8 bases and V by 7 bases; bases with no gene match: 15. The germline V gene has CDR1 SGHTA and CDR2 FQGNSA. This CDR3 has 16 residues. The CDR3 DNA sequence: TGTGCCAGCACCCGCGGTCTCCAGGGGGCGCCCGAAAAACTGTTTTTT. It encodes CASTRGLQGAPEKLFF. The full variable domain, in which reference TRBV7-2 and TRBJ1-4 provide the parts outside the CDR3, is GAGVSQSPSNKVTEKGKDVELRCDPISGHTALYWYRQSLGQGLEFLIYFQGNSAPDKSGLPSDRFSAERTGGSVSTLTIQRTQQEDSAVYLCASTRGLQGAPEKLFFGSGTQLSVL.

The chain carries TRBV30 and TRBJ2-6; 7 nucleotides match TRBD2. The ends lost 6 bases at V and 0 bases at J; junction bases unmatched: 8. Germline values: CDR1 GTSNPN, CDR2 SVGIG (reference sequence). This CDR3 region has 16 residues. CDR3 sequence: CACPRGKSSGANVLTF. The CDR3 region has the DNA TGTGCCTGCCCGCGGGGGAAGAGCTCTGGGGCCAACGTCCTGACTTTC.

The rearrangement links TRBV6-1 to TRBJ1-1, with TRBD1 matching 7 bases. V lost 10 bases and J lost 3; bases outside the gene matches: 11. The CDR3 has 14 amino acids. Germline-derived CDR1 and CDR2 are MNHNS and SASEGT. The CDR3 sequence: CATVGSTGDTEAFF. The CDR3 nucleotides are TGTGCCACCGTAGGATCAACAGGGGACACTGAAGCTTTCTTT.

V is TRBV5-4 and J is TRBJ2-7, with 9 bases fitting TRBD1. Trimming at V came to 3 bases and at J to 0 bases, leaving 7 bases not matched to a gene. This CDR3 has 16 residues. The germline V gene encodes CDR1 SGHNT and CDR2 YYREEE (reference sequence). The CDR3 bases are TGTGCCAGCAGCTCAACCGGACAGGGGAGCTCCTACGAGCAGTACTTC. Protein sequence: CASSSTGQGSSYEQYF.

The chain combines TRBV29-1 with TRBJ1-4; 7 bases match TRBD1. Germline CDR1 reads SQVTM; CDR2 reads ANQGSEA. Trimming at V came to 6 bases and at J to 8 bases, leaving 15 bases not matched to a gene. This CDR3 region has 15 residues. CDR3: CSVLGGSGWGEKLFF. For the CDR3, the DNA is TGCAGCGTGTTAGGGGGCTCTGGATGGGGAGAAAAACTGTTTTTT. The variable domain in full, with the rest retrieved from reference TRBV29-1 and TRBJ1-4, is SAVISQKPSRDICQRGTSLTIQCQVDSQVTMMFWYRQQPGQSLTLIATANQGSEATYESGFVIDKFPISRPNLTFSTLTVSNMSPEDSSIYLCSVLGGSGWGEKLFFGSGTQLSVL.

The chain combines TRBV18 with TRBJ1-6; 8 bases fit TRBD1. J gave up 7 bases and V 3 bases, and 5 bases lay outside the gene matches. The CDR3 totals 15 residues. Germline values: CDR1 KGHSH, CDR2 LQKENI. DNA of the CDR3: TGTGCCAGCTCACCCCGGACAGGGCAAAATTCACCCCTCCACTTT. Translated: CASSPRTGQNSPLHF.

This clone was seen only once. The chain couples TRBV7-8 to TRBJ1-3; no clear D gene. Germline V gene data show CDR1 as SGHVS and CDR2 as FQNEAQ. Trimming took off 5 bases at V and 0 bases at J, with 11 bases between the two ends. This CDR3 has 15 residues. CDR3 sequence reads: CASSTRHSSGNTIYF. The CDR3 DNA is TGTGCCAGCAGCACCCGACATAGCTCTGGAAACACCATATATTTT.

The CDR3 DNA reads TGTGCCAGCAGCTTAACGGCGGGAGGCCCTGGTTACTCCTACGAGCAGTACTTC. Translated, it gives CASSLTAGGPGYSYEQYF. The chain combines TRBV5-4 with TRBJ2-7, with TRBD2 identical over 8 bases. Trimming cost V 2 bases and J 0 bases; bases outside gene matches: 13. The CDR3 totals 18 residues. Germline values: CDR1 SGHNT, CDR2 YYREEE (reference sequence).

This clone appeared once. V is TRBV7-2 and J is TRBJ2-1, with 9 bases aligning to TRBD2. After removal of 5 bases from V and 6 bases from J, the junction contained 11 bases not matched to a gene. The CDR3 has 16 amino acids. Germline assignment: CDR1 SGHTA and CDR2 FQGNSA. The CDR3 nucleotides read TGTGCCAGCAGCCCCCGCGGCGGGAGGGCCCGCAATGAGCAGTTCTTC. Translating it yields CASSPRGGRARNEQFF.

The V and J genes are TRBV5-5 and TRBJ2-1, with TRBD2 identical over 13 bases. V lost 0 bases to trimming and J lost 0 bases; unmatched junction nucleotides: 9. The CDR3 length is 20 residues. Germline V gene data show CDR1 as SGHKS and CDR2 as YYEKEE (reference sequence). The CDR3 region has the DNA TGTGCCAGCAGCTTGGAGGGGGGACTAGCGGGAAAACTCTCCTACAATGAGCAGTTCTTC. This translates into CASSLEGGLAGKLSYNEQFF.